The rows below give T cell receptor beta chains drawn from one sample of a study of T cell repertoires in ileal Crohn's disease. Produced via immunoSEQ multiplex PCR; TCRdb's table is partial and in-frame only. The sample holds about 15,000 clones, 65% to 80% seen once. Sequenced material: ileal tissue. These receptors were collected from an adult with Crohn's disease. The CDR3 runs from the conserved cysteine through the conserved F or W. A D gene is named only where the DNA matches it firmly. Expanded clones get a size class; other rows say once, few or many, or leave the size out.

cdr3_length	v_call	d_call	j_call	clone_size	cdr3_aa	cdr3_nt
14	TRBV7-9	-	TRBJ1-1	few	CASSLSVGSAEAFF	TGTGCCAGCAGCTTAAGCGTGGGTAGTGCTGAAGCTTTCTTT
16	TRBV5-4	TRBD2	TRBJ2-7	-	CASSFLLAGASYEQYF	TGTGCCAGCAGCTTTTTACTAGCGGGAGCATCCTACGAGCAGTACTTC
14	TRBV11-2	-	TRBJ2-7	-	CASGGAVGSYEQYF	TGTGCCAGCGGGGGTGCAGTGGGCTCCTACGAGCAGTACTTC
14	TRBV5-1	TRBD1	TRBJ1-2	-	CASSLDRGQGGYTF	TGCGCCAGCAGCTTGGACAGGGGGCAAGGTGGCTACACCTTC
16	TRBV28	TRBD2	TRBJ2-3	-	CASYHPGGSPADTQYF	TGTGCCAGCTACCACCCGGGCGGGAGTCCCGCAGATACGCAGTATTTT
16	TRBV7-2	TRBD2	TRBJ2-1	few	CASSLDSGSLYNEQFF	TGTGCCAGCAGCTTGGATAGCGGGAGCCTCTACAATGAGCAGTTCTTC
15	TRBV4-1	-	TRBJ1-5	medium-sized	CASSQTATSNQPQHF	TGCGCCAGCAGCCAAACCGCGACTAGCAATCAGCCCCAGCATTTT
15	TRBV6-5	TRBD1	TRBJ1-2	-	CASRPGTEINYGYTF	TGTGCCAGCAGGCCCGGGACAGAAATAAACTATGGCTACACCTTC
15	TRBV28	-	TRBJ2-1	-	CASKVRDLSYNEQFF	TGTGCCAGCAAAGTTCGGGACTTATCCTACAATGAGCAGTTCTTC
13	TRBV6-5	TRBD1	TRBJ2-3	-	CASRQQGAGTQYF	TGTGCCAGCAGACAACAGGGGGCCGGTACGCAGTATTTT
15	TRBV18	-	TRBJ1-6	once	CASSREGGYNSPLHF	TGTGCCAGCTCGCGCGAGGGGGGATATAATTCACCCCTCCACTTT
15	TRBV27	-	TRBJ1-2	-	CASRPTGRGNYGYTF	TGTGCCAGCAGGCCTACAGGGCGGGGTAACTATGGCTACACCTTC
12	TRBV5-5	-	TRBJ2-1	-	CASTSHSNEQFF	TGTGCCAGCACCTCCCACTCGAATGAGCAGTTCTTC
14	TRBV19	TRBD2	TRBJ2-2	-	CASTSGGHTGELFF	TGTGCCAGCACCAGCGGGGGACACACCGGGGAGCTGTTTTTT
14	TRBV7-6	TRBD1	TRBJ1-2	once	CASSPGTGSGGYTF	TGTGCCAGCAGCCCCGGGACAGGGTCGGGTGGCTACACCTTC
16	TRBV6-1	TRBD1	TRBJ2-5	-	CASSEALFAGGSVQYF	TGTGCCAGCAGTGAAGCGCTTTTTGCAGGGGGAAGTGTCCAGTACTTC
15	TRBV7-9	-	TRBJ1-2	-	CASSLAFGDARGYTF	TGTGCCAGCAGCTTAGCATTTGGGGACGCTCGTGGCTACACCTTC
11	TRBV5-5	-	TRBJ2-7	large	CASMRMYEQYF	TGTGCCAGCATGAGGATGTACGAGCAGTACTTC
14	TRBV30	-	TRBJ2-7	-	CAWSVKQGPYEQYF	TGTGCCTGGAGTGTAAAACAGGGACCCTACGAGCAGTACTTC
14	TRBV4-3	-	TRBJ2-7	-	CASSVVWQSYEQYF	TGCGCCAGCAGCGTAGTCTGGCAGAGCTACGAGCAGTACTTC
15	TRBV7-2	-	TRBJ2-7	-	CASSSPVGSSYEQYF	TGTGCCAGCAGCTCGCCCGTGGGCAGCTCCTACGAGCAGTACTTC
13	TRBV28	-	TRBJ2-7	-	CASSLGPFDEQYF	TGTGCCAGCAGTTTGGGCCCGTTTGACGAGCAGTACTTC
13	TRBV7-7	-	TRBJ2-3	-	CASSFTPPDTQYF	TGTGCCAGCAGCTTTACACCGCCAGATACGCAGTATTTT
17	TRBV4-1	TRBD1	TRBJ1-3	-	CASSQDGTGGKLNTIYF	TGCGCCAGCAGCCAAGATGGGACAGGGGGAAAACTAAACACCATATATTTT
14	TRBV5-4	-	TRBJ2-6	-	CASSSITGANVLTF	TGTGCCAGCAGCTCGATAACGGGGGCCAACGTCCTGACTTTC
15	TRBV6-1	TRBD1	TRBJ1-5	few	CASSVQGTLNQPQHF	TGTGCCAGCAGTGTACAGGGGACCCTAAATCAGCCCCAGCATTTT
15	TRBV18	-	TRBJ1-1	once	CASSPQPGPNTEAFF	TGTGCCAGCTCACCACAGCCGGGACCGAACACTGAAGCTTTCTTT
12	TRBV14	TRBD1	TRBJ1-1	-	CASSHPGGEAFF	TGTGCCAGCAGCCACCCAGGGGGTGAAGCTTTCTTT
12	TRBV15	-	TRBJ2-1	-	CATSSGYNEQFF	TGTGCCACCAGCAGTGGTTACAATGAGCAGTTCTTC
14	TRBV28	TRBD2	TRBJ2-7	-	CASTLEGTSGNFYF	TGTGCCAGCACGTTGGAAGGGACTAGCGGCAACTTTTACTTC
15	TRBV5-4	-	TRBJ2-2	-	CASSLDSRGTGELFF	TGTGCCAGCAGCTTGGATTCTCGAGGCACCGGGGAGCTGTTTTTT
15	TRBV5-1	TRBD1	TRBJ2-7	-	CASSSPGTGIYEQYF	TGCGCCAGCAGCTCCCCCGGGACAGGAATCTACGAGCAGTACTTC
13	TRBV2	-	TRBJ1-2	few	CASSESRVDGYTF	TGTGCCAGCAGTGAAAGCAGGGTTGATGGCTACACCTTC
14	TRBV5-1	-	TRBJ2-7	-	CASSSIQGRGEQYF	TGCGCCAGCAGCAGTATACAGGGTCGGGGCGAGCAGTACTTC
17	TRBV11-1	TRBD2	TRBJ2-1	-	CASSRRRGTSGQLEQFF	TGTGCCAGCAGCCGCCGGAGAGGGACTAGCGGACAATTGGAGCAGTTCTTC
19	TRBV15	TRBD2	TRBJ2-3	-	CATSRDSSTSPSNTDTQYF	TGTGCCACCAGCAGAGATTCTTCGACTAGCCCAAGTAACACAGATACGCAGTATTTT
14	TRBV7-9	-	TRBJ2-2	-	CASSLLAYTGELFF	TGTGCCAGCAGCTTATTGGCCTACACCGGGGAGCTGTTTTTT
13	TRBV6-5	-	TRBJ2-7	-	CASSYSPNLQQYF	TGTGCCAGCAGTTACTCCCCAAATCTTCAGCAGTACTTC
15	TRBV4-3	TRBD2	TRBJ2-5	-	CASSYGLAGGETQYF	TGCGCCAGCAGCTACGGACTAGCGGGAGGAGAGACCCAGTACTTC
15	TRBV5-6	-	TRBJ1-4	-	CASSTPGTTNEKLFF	TGTGCCAGCAGCACCCCTGGGACGACTAATGAAAAACTGTTTTTT
14	TRBV11-2	-	TRBJ1-1	-	CASSLQGRSTEAFF	TGTGCCAGCAGCTTACAGGGCAGAAGCACTGAAGCTTTCTTT
14	TRBV5-1	TRBD1	TRBJ2-7	-	CASSPGTASWEQYF	TGCGCCAGCAGCCCCGGGACAGCGAGTTGGGAGCAGTACTTC